These 21 T cell receptor beta chains share one sample of origin, sequenced in a study of T-cell reconstitution after alpha-beta-depleted transplantation in children. Unique molecular identifiers tagged the TCRbeta library. TCRdb independently ran MiXCR on the PCR reads; one entry per CDR3 protein. The sample lists tens of thousands of distinct CDR3 sequences; around 6.6% were seen once. The sequencing used PBMCs from the stem cell graft donor, collected from the stem cell graft. These receptors all come from a human donor who donated a stem cell graft to a child with acute lymphoblastic leukemia.

This clonotype was observed many times. The J gene is TRBJ2-3, the V gene TRBV6-5; D might be TRBD2 (6 bases). The CDR3 sequence is 17 residues long. Germline-derived CDR1 and CDR2 are MNHEY and SVGAGI. V lost 0 bases and J 2 bases, leaving 15 bases between the germline ends. CDR3 region: CASSYSGGGINTDTQYF. CDR3 DNA sequence: TGTGCCAGCAGTTACTCTGGTGGGGGGATAAACACAGATACGCAGTATTTT.

This clonotype appeared many times. This chain uses TRBV12-3 or TRBV12-4 with TRBJ2-1; TRBD2 agrees at 7 bases. Germline trimming cut 3 bases from V and 2 bases from J; bases unmatched to any gene: 4. The CDR3 runs 15 residues. CDR3 bases: TGTGCCAGCAGTTTCGTTGCGGGAGCCTACAATGAGCAGTTCTTC. As protein: CASSFVAGAYNEQFF.

This clonotype was detected ten times or more. CDR3 sequence reads: CASSPGDGQYGYTF. The DNA for the CDR3 is TGTGCCAGCAGCCCCGGAGATGGACAGTATGGCTACACCTTC. J is TRBJ1-2 and V is TRBV9; possibly TRBD1 for D (6 bases). V gave up 4 bases and J gave up 5 bases, with 15 bases separating them. The CDR3 is 14 residues long. Germline V gene data show CDR1 as SGDLS and CDR2 as YYNGEE.

This clonotype came up many times. The chain combines TRBV12-3 or TRBV12-4 with TRBJ2-4; tentatively, D is TRBD1 (6 bases). Trimming pared 5 bases from V and 0 bases from J, leaving 23 bases between. The CDR3 totals 19 residues. The CDR3 DNA reads as TGTGCCAGCAGTCCAAGGGACACCATGGTCCTACTAGCCAAAAACATTCAGTACTTC. Translated: CASSPRDTMVLLAKNIQYF.

The sample holds many counts of this clonotype. The gene calls are TRBV27 and TRBJ1-2, with 8 bases fitting TRBD1. Looked up from germline, CDR1 is MNHEY and CDR2 is SMNVEV (reference sequence). V dropped 5 bases and J dropped 4; count of bases not matched to a gene: 6. This CDR3 has 14 amino acids. The CDR3 loop reads CASSLDRAGYGYTF. DNA for the CDR3: TGTGCCAGCAGTCTGGACAGGGCAGGCTATGGCTACACCTTC.

The J gene is TRBJ1-1, the V gene TRBV20-1; D uncertain. Trimming cost V 4 bases and J 1 base, with 16 bases left between them. Germline loops: CDR1 DFQATT, CDR2 SNEGSKA (reference sequence). The CDR3 length is 15 residues. In DNA form, the CDR3 reads TGCAGTGCTACTAGAGGCGGCAGGTCGAACACTGAAGCTTTCTTT. It specifies CSATRGGRSNTEAFF.

This clonotype showed up many times. This rearrangement joins TRBV24-1 to TRBJ2-1; a weak D match, TRBD1 (6 bases). The CDR3 sequence is 14 residues long. Trimming shortened V by 2 bases and J by 13 bases, and 17 bases separated the two germline ends. Germline V CDR1 and CDR2: KGHDR, SFDVKD. CDR3: CATSDSGTPGYQFF. CDR3 DNA sequence: TGTGCCACCAGTGATTCCGGGACACCGGGTTATCAGTTCTTC.

This clonotype was counted between two and nine times. The chain uses TRBV19 and TRBJ1-2, with 10 positions matching TRBD1. V shed 4 bases and J 4 bases; nucleotides not matched to a gene: 6. This CDR3 region has 15 residues. CDR1 and CDR2 (germline): LNHDA, SQIVND (reference sequence). The CDR3 reads CASSRDRGVVYGYTF. CDR3 DNA: TGTGCCAGTAGTAGGGACAGGGGAGTTGTCTATGGCTACACCTTC.

CDR3 nucleotides: TGTGCCAGCAGCCCCGACGGGAATGAAAAACTGTTTTTT. It is translated as CASSPDGNEKLFF. The chain has TRBV7-9 and TRBJ1-4; D ambiguous. The germline V gene has CDR1 SEHNR and CDR2 FQNEAQ (reference sequence). CDR3 length: 13 amino acids. The V and J ends lost 5 bases and 5 bases respectively, with 9 bases between them.

This clonotype showed up many times. The J gene is TRBJ1-5, the V gene TRBV11-2; 7 bases are shared with TRBD1. V lost 1 base, J lost 9 bases, and 9 bases stayed unmatched. The CDR3 consists of 15 residues. Germline values: CDR1 SGHAT, CDR2 FQNNGV. The CDR3 region is CASSLGTGPGRPQHF. The CDR3 DNA reads as TGTGCCAGCAGCTTAGGGACAGGCCCCGGGCGGCCCCAGCATTTT.

In its sample, this clonotype was seen a few times. The V gene is TRBV12-3 or TRBV12-4, the J gene TRBJ1-6, with D possibly TRBD1 on 6 matching bases. Trimming took off 2 bases at V and 7 bases at J, with 12 bases between the two ends. The CDR3 sequence is 15 residues long. Here the CDR3 reads CASSLSGGRNSPLHF. CDR3 nucleotide sequence: TGTGCCAGCAGTTTATCGGGGGGGCGGAATTCACCCCTCCACTTT.

This clonotype was counted between two and nine times. The chain uses TRBV7-8 and TRBJ2-7, with 8 bases aligning to TRBD2. In germline, CDR1 is SGHVS, CDR2 FQNEAQ. The CDR3 is 13 residues long. The V segment lost 6 bases and the J segment 3 bases; nucleotides outside the gene matches: 4. CDR3 protein: CASRRGLDYEQYF. CDR3 nucleotide sequence: TGTGCCAGCAGGCGGGGACTAGACTACGAGCAGTACTTC.

The V and J genes are TRBV28 and TRBJ1-2, with a possible D match to TRBD1 (5 bases). Trimming shortened V by 5 bases and J by 3 bases, and 10 bases separated the two germline ends. The CDR3 is made up of 13 amino acids. Germline loops: CDR1 MDHEN, CDR2 SYDVKM. The CDR3 DNA is TGTGCCAGCAGTGGGGGAATATACTATGGCTACACCTTC. This encodes CASSGGIYYGYTF.

The chain joins TRBV6-5 to TRBJ2-7; 7 bases line up with TRBD2. CDR3 size: 14 residues. V shed 6 bases and J 6 bases; nucleotides not matched to a gene: 11. Germline lookup yields CDR1 MNHEY and CDR2 SVGAGI. The CDR3 nucleotides are TGTGCCAGCAGAACCAAGGCGGGGGTATCCGAGCAGTACTTC. Protein sequence: CASRTKAGVSEQYF.

The chain joins TRBV11-2 to TRBJ1-6; no firm D call. The germline CDR1 and CDR2 sequences are SGHAT and FQNNGV. Trimming cost V 3 bases and J 9 bases, with 21 bases left between them. This CDR3 contains 17 residues. In DNA, the CDR3 is TGTGCCAGCAGCTTTGGGCCCGGACGGACCAAGGGTTCACCCCTCCACTTT. Translated, it gives CASSFGPGRTKGSPLHF.

This clonotype occurred many times. This chain uses TRBV27 with TRBJ1-3; no clear D gene. Germline V gene sequence: CDR1 MNHEY, CDR2 SMNVEV (reference sequence). V lost 10 bases and J 0 bases, leaving 19 bases between the germline ends. The CDR3 spans 16 residues. The CDR3 bases are TGTGCCACCTCCCCCCGGCTCAGTCTCTCTGGAAACACCATATATTTT. The encoded protein is CATSPRLSLSGNTIYF.

Ten or more counts support this clonotype. The CDR3 DNA sequence: TGTGCCAGTGGGACTTCGGGGGAGCAGTACTTC. This codes for CASGTSGEQYF. This sequence joins TRBV3-1 and TRBJ2-7; D may be TRBD2 (6 bases). Per the germline V gene, CDR1 is LGHDT and CDR2 is YNNKEL (reference sequence). This CDR3 contains 11 residues. Trimming stripped 9 bases from V and 7 bases from J, with 13 bases between.

At least ten counts were recorded for this clonotype. The gene calls are TRBV4-3 and TRBJ2-1; 14 bases are shared with TRBD2. Germline V gene lookup returns CDR1 LGHNA and CDR2 YSLEER. Trimming cost V 3 bases and J 6 bases; bases outside gene matches: 7. The CDR3 runs 17 residues. The CDR3 reads CASSHATSGGVGNEQFF. The CDR3 region has the DNA TGCGCCAGCAGCCACGCGACTAGCGGGGGGGTGGGCAATGAGCAGTTCTTC.

This clonotype was recorded at least ten times. CDR3 DNA: TGCAGCGTTGAAAGGATCGCCGGGGAGCTGTTTTTT. This codes for CSVERIAGELFF. This chain connects TRBV29-1 to TRBJ2-2; D gene unclear. The germline CDR1 and CDR2 sequences are SQVTM and ANQGSEA. The germline V and J ends were trimmed by 2 bases and 6 bases, with 7 bases remaining between them. The CDR3 spans 12 residues.

There are many counts of this clonotype. The chain carries TRBV4-2 and TRBJ1-6; D remains unclear. The CDR3 runs 15 residues. V was shortened by 0 bases and J by 5 bases, with 8 bases between the two germline ends. The V gene's germline CDR1 is LGHNA and CDR2 YNFKEQ. The CDR3 DNA is TGTGCCAGCAGCCAAGATTACGGGGATAATTCACCCCTCCACTTT. It is translated as CASSQDYGDNSPLHF.

This clonotype was found many times. The chain carries TRBV28 and TRBJ2-7; 7 bases map to TRBD2. The CDR3 runs to 15 residues. V shed 3 bases, J shed 7 bases, and the junction held 12 bases outside the gene matches. Germline CDR1 and CDR2: MDHEN and SYDVKM. The CDR3 region is CASSLGGRAMFEQYF. The CDR3, as DNA: TGTGCCAGCAGTTTGGGGGGGAGGGCCATGTTTGAGCAGTACTTC.